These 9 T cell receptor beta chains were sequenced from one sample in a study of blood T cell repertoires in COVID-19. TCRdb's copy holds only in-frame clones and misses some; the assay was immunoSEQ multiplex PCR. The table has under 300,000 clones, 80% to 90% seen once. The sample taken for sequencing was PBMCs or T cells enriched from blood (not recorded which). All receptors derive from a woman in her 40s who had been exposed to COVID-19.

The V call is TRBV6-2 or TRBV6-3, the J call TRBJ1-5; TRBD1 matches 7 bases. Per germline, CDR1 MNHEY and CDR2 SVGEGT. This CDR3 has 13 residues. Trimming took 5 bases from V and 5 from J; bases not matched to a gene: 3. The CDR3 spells CASSPTGHQPQHF. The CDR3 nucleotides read TGTGCCAGCAGTCCGACAGGGCATCAGCCCCAGCATTTT.

The CDR3 is CATSSPRQGRRETQYF. The CDR3 DNA sequence: TGTGCCACCAGCAGTCCCAGACAGGGGAGAAGGGAGACCCAGTACTTC. This chain uses TRBV15 with TRBJ2-5, with 8 bases lining up with TRBD1. CDR1 LNHNV and CDR2 YYDKDF come from the germline V gene (reference sequence). The CDR3 is made up of 16 amino acids. J was trimmed by 5 bases and V by 3 bases; bases with no gene match: 11.

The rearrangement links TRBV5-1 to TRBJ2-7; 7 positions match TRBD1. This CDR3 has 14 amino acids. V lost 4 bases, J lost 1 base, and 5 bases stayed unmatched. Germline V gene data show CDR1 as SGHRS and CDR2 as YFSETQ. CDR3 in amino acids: CASSGGQESYEQYF. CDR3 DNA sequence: TGCGCCAGCAGCGGCGGACAGGAGTCCTACGAGCAGTACTTC.

CDR3 in amino acids: CASTLGGDEQFF. The CDR3 bases are TGTGCCAGCACCTTAGGGGGGGATGAGCAGTTCTTC. The chain carries TRBV12-3 or TRBV12-4 and TRBJ2-1, with a weak D call TRBD2 (7 bases). Trimming took 7 bases from V and 8 from J, leaving 12 bases between them. This CDR3 is built from 12 residues.

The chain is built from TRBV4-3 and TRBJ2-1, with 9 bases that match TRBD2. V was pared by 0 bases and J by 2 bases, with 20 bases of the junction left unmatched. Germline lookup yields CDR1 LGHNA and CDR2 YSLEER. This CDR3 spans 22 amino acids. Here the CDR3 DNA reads TGCGCCAGCAGCCAAGAGCCCCGCAGGAGAGGCGGGAGGGCCAGGACCTACAATGAGCAGTTCTTC. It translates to CASSQEPRRRGGRARTYNEQFF.

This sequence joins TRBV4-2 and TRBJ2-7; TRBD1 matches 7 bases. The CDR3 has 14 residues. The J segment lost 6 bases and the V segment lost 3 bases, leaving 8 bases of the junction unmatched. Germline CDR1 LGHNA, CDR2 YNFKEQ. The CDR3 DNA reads TGTGCCAGCAGCCATACAGGGGTTAGGGGCGAGCAGTACTTC. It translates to CASSHTGVRGEQYF.

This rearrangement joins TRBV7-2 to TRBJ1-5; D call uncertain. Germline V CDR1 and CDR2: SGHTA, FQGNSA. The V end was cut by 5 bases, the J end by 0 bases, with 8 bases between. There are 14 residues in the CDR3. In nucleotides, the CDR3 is TGTGCCAGCAGCCCGCTATATAGCAATCAGCCCCAGCATTTT. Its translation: CASSPLYSNQPQHF.

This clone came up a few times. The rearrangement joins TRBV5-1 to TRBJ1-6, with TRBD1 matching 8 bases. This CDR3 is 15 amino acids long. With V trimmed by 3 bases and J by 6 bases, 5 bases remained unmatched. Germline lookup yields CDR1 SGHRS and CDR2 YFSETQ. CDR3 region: CASSSGQGSNSPLHF. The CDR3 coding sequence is TGCGCCAGCAGCTCCGGACAGGGATCTAATTCACCCCTCCACTTT.

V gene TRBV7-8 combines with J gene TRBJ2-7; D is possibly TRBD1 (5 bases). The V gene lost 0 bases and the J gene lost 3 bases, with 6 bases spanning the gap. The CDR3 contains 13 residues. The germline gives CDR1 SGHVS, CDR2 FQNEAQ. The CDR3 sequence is CASSLAGDYEQYF. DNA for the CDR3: TGTGCCAGCAGCTTAGCAGGGGACTACGAGCAGTACTTC.